What follows are 17 T cell receptor beta chains derived from one specimen sequenced in a study of blood T cells in healthy people across ages. It was with a sample-barcoded 5' primer and a J-beta primer mix that a second PCR of roughly 7 to 12 cycles was run. TCRdb independently ran MiXCR on the 5' RACE reads; one entry per CDR3 protein. The sample shows over 600,000 distinct CDR3 sequences, approximately 60% of them seen only once. The material sequenced was blood. Source of these receptors: a man in his forties in good health.

There are a few counts of this clonotype. This sequence joins TRBV4-1 and TRBJ2-3; D is ambiguous. The CDR3 is 14 amino acids. Germline values: CDR1 MGHRA, CDR2 YSYEKL. V was cut by 0 bases and J by 6 bases, with 10 bases left in between. The CDR3, as DNA: TGCGCCAGCAGCCAAGAGCGTTTTCGGGATACGCAGTATTTT. It codes for CASSQERFRDTQYF.

A few counts support this clonotype. This chain joins TRBV4-2 and TRBJ1-4, with a weak D call TRBD1 (5 bases). The CDR3 runs to 15 residues. V gave up 0 bases and J gave up 8 bases, with 13 bases separating them. CDR1 and CDR2 from the germline V gene are LGHNA and YNFKEQ. The chain's CDR3 is CASSQEQGSQEKLFF. The CDR3 nucleotides read TGTGCCAGCAGCCAAGAGCAGGGATCGCAGGAAAAACTGTTTTTT.

V gene TRBV15 combines with J gene TRBJ2-3; D not resolved. Trimming removed 2 bases from V and 2 bases from J, with 17 bases in between. Germline CDR1 is LNHNV and CDR2 is YYDKDF (reference sequence). This CDR3 has 17 amino acids. The CDR3, as DNA: TGTGCCACCAGCAGATCCTTTCGACTTACGTACACAGATACGCAGTATTTT. Its translation: CATSRSFRLTYTDTQYF.

The J gene is TRBJ1-4, the V gene TRBV5-5; D possibly corresponds to TRBD1 (6 bases). Germline V gene sequence: CDR1 SGHKS, CDR2 YYEKEE (reference sequence). CDR3 length equals 15 residues. The germline V and J ends were trimmed by 4 bases and 5 bases, with 15 bases remaining between them. This CDR3 reads CASSAHREGNEKLFF. The DNA of the CDR3 is TGTGCCAGCAGCGCCCACAGGGAGGGGAATGAAAAACTGTTTTTT.

CDR3 protein: CASSLGEGDQETQYF. The CDR3 DNA reads TGTGCCAGCAGCTTGGGGGAGGGGGACCAAGAGACCCAGTACTTC. V and J are TRBV5-5 and TRBJ2-5; a possible D gene is TRBD2 (7 bases). The CDR3 is made up of 15 amino acids. The germline V gene has CDR1 SGHKS and CDR2 YYEKEE (reference sequence). Trimming stripped 0 bases from V and 0 bases from J, with 9 bases between.

This clonotype showed up just a few times. This rearrangement joins TRBV12-3 or TRBV12-4 to TRBJ2-5, with D unresolved. Trimming removed 6 bases at V and 2 bases at J, with 16 bases between. CDR3 length: 15 residues. The CDR3 region is CASSSPSRGQETQYF. As DNA, the CDR3 is TGTGCCAGCAGCTCTCCCTCCCGAGGTCAAGAGACCCAGTACTTC.

This clonotype has only a few counts. The chain uses TRBV25-1 and TRBJ1-6; D might be TRBD1 (5 bases). Between the trimmed V and J ends, which lost 4 bases and 3 bases, there was a span of 10 bases. This CDR3 has 15 amino acids. Germline assignment: CDR1 MGHDK and CDR2 SYGVNS. CDR3 sequence reads: CASSVSGVYNSPLHF. CDR3 DNA: TGTGCCAGCAGTGTATCGGGGGTCTATAATTCACCCCTCCACTTT.

V and J are TRBV20-1 and TRBJ2-7; the D gene is possibly TRBD2 (6 bases). The CDR3 has 12 residues. Germline CDR1 and CDR2: DFQATT and SNEGSKA (reference sequence). The CDR3 loop is CGAGTGTGEQYF. CDR3 DNA sequence: TGCGGAGCGGGTACCGGTACGGGGGAGCAGTACTTC.

There are a few counts of this clonotype. The rearrangement links TRBV12-3 or TRBV12-4 to TRBJ1-2; the match to TRBD1 covers 7 bases. CDR3 length equals 14 residues. With V trimmed by 5 bases and J by 3 bases, 6 bases remained unmatched. Written as DNA, the CDR3 is TGTGCCAGCAGTCCTACAGGGGCCTACTATGGCTACACCTTC. It specifies CASSPTGAYYGYTF.

The sample holds a few counts of this clonotype. This chain joins TRBV6-2 or TRBV6-3 and TRBJ2-5, with 7 positions matching TRBD2. The germline V gene has CDR1 MNHEY and CDR2 SVGEGT. V lost 4 bases, J lost 7 bases, and 3 bases stayed unmatched. The CDR3 runs 12 residues. CDR3 protein: CASSWTRGTQYF. The CDR3 DNA reads as TGTGCCAGCAGTTGGACTAGGGGGACCCAGTACTTC.

The table lists this clonotype with many counts. The gene calls are TRBV5-6 and TRBJ2-1; a weak D match, TRBD2 (5 bases). The CDR3 contains 13 residues. V lost 7 bases and J 6 bases, leaving 14 bases between the germline ends. Germline V gene data show CDR1 as SGHDT and CDR2 as YYEEEE. The CDR3 bases are TGTGCCAGCGCGGCCTCGGGAATCAATGAGCAGTTCTTC. This translates into CASAASGINEQFF.

The gene calls are TRBV6-5 and TRBJ1-6, with 7 nucleotides matching TRBD1. Trimming removed 6 bases from V and 3 bases from J; junction bases left unmatched: 8. Germline-derived CDR1 and CDR2 are MNHEY and SVGAGI. The CDR3 runs to 16 residues. CDR3 sequence (DNA): TGTGCCAGCAGCCCGACAGGGTCCTACTATAATTCACCCCTCCACTTT. As protein: CASSPTGSYYNSPLHF.

A single count supports this clonotype. DNA for the CDR3: TGTGCCAGCAGCCTCGAGGCGTCGAGCAGGAGCTACGAGCAGTACTTC. This encodes CASSLEASSRSYEQYF. The rearrangement uses TRBV7-2 and TRBJ2-7; the D is unclear. Looked up from germline, CDR1 is SGHTA and CDR2 is FQGNSA. The V end was cut by 5 bases, the J end by 3 bases, with 20 bases between. The CDR3 runs to 16 residues.

The V gene is TRBV6-6, the J gene TRBJ1-5; possible D gene TRBD1, 5 bases. The germline V and J ends were trimmed by 8 bases and 0 bases, with 8 bases remaining between them. Germline CDR1 reads MNHNY; CDR2 reads SVGAGI (reference sequence). CDR3 length: 13 residues. The chain's CDR3 is CASQGYSNQPQHF. CDR3 DNA: TGTGCCAGCCAGGGTTATAGCAATCAGCCCCAGCATTTT.

Details on this clonotype: Given a much more abundant clone one base away, this may be a read error. The J gene is TRBJ2-3, the V gene TRBV11-2; unclear D gene. Per germline, CDR1 SGHAT and CDR2 FQNNGV. CDR3 length: 11 residues. In DNA, the CDR3 is TGTGTCAGCAGGATCACAGATACGCAGTATTTT. This sequence encodes CVSRITDTQYF.

The V call is TRBV12-3 or TRBV12-4, the J call TRBJ2-7; the match to TRBD2 covers 10 bases. The J call may be mistaken, given a closer DNA end match to TRBJ2-5. The CDR3 contains 15 residues. The CDR3 DNA is TGTGCCAGCAGTTTGGCCAGCGGGGGGGCAAAGACCCAGTACTTC. Protein sequence: CASSLASGGAKTQYF.

The CDR3 DNA sequence: TGCGCCAGCAGCTTCGACGGATGGAAAGTACAAGAGACCCAGTACTTC. This encodes CASSFDGWKVQETQYF. The chain is built from TRBV5-1 and TRBJ2-5; D gene ambiguous. The CDR3 has 16 amino acids. Germline loops: CDR1 SGHRS, CDR2 YFSETQ. Between the trimmed V and J ends, which lost 2 bases and 2 bases, there was a span of 16 bases.